This is a list of T cell receptor beta chains from one sample in a study of OX40 agonist ivuxolimab in advanced cancers. The assay was immunoSEQ multiplex PCR, and TCRdb's table has in-frame clones only and misses some. This table holds 50,000 to 65,000 clones, about 89% found once. This material consisted of CD4+ or CD8+ T cells sorted from blood, taken in a trial of the OX40 agonist ivuxolimab. The source of these receptors is an adult with an advanced solid tumor such as melanoma, head and neck, liver or kidney cancer. Both conserved end residues are part of each CDR3. The D gene is left open where the match is weak. A clone size is listed for some rows: how often the clone was seen (once, few, many), or a class if it is expanded.

>NA|NA|TRBJ1-2|TRBV5-4
CASSPGPGGNYGYTF
TGTGCCAGCAGCCCCGGGCCGGGGGGGAACTATGGCTACACCTTC
>TRBD1|NA|TRBJ2-4|TRBV5-1
CASSLQGAKNIQYF
TGCGCCAGCAGCCTACAGGGGGCCAAAAACATTCAGTACTTC
>NA|once|TRBJ2-1|TRBV20-1
CSAREDNEQFF
TGCAGTGCTAGGGAAGACAATGAGCAGTTCTTC
>NA|NA|TRBJ1-2|TRBV27
CASSLSFSGNYGYTF
TGTGCCAGCAGTTTATCGTTCTCAGGGAACTATGGCTACACCTTC
>TRBD1|NA|TRBJ1-2|TRBV29-1
CSVAGQGALGYTF
TGCAGCGTCGCCGGACAGGGGGCGCTTGGCTACACCTTC
>NA|NA|TRBJ2-1|TRBV7-2
CASSLDRMGKGGNNNEQFF
TGTGCCAGCAGCTTAGATAGAATGGGTAAGGGGGGGAATAACAATGAGCAGTTCTTC
>NA|NA|TRBJ2-7|TRBV7-2
CASSPSISGPEQYF
TGTGCCAGCAGCCCTTCCATCAGCGGCCCCGAGCAGTACTTC
>NA|NA|TRBJ1-2|TRBV6-6
CASSYGAVGNYGYTF
TGTGCCAGCAGTTACGGAGCAGTGGGTAACTATGGCTACACCTTC
>NA|NA|TRBJ1-1|TRBV7-2
CASSLDRNTEAFF
TGTGCCAGCAGCTTAGACAGGAACACTGAAGCTTTCTTT
>NA|NA|TRBJ2-2|TRBV5-4
CATTPRGGKNTGELFF
TGTGCCACCACCCCTAGGGGGGGCAAGAACACCGGGGAGCTGTTTTTT
>NA|NA|TRBJ2-2|TRBV30
CAWSPRAGELFF
TGTGCCTGGAGTCCCCGGGCCGGGGAGCTGTTTTTT
>TRBD1|NA|TRBJ2-3|TRBV11-2
CASSYDRGTDTQYF
TGTGCCAGCAGCTACGACAGGGGCACAGATACGCAGTATTTT
>TRBD1|NA|TRBJ2-7|TRBV2
CASSVGTGGYEQYF
TGTGCCAGCAGTGTTGGGACAGGGGGTTACGAGCAGTACTTC
>NA|NA|TRBJ2-2|TRBV11-3
CASSLASRTGELFF
TGTGCCAGCAGCTTAGCCTCACGCACCGGGGAGCTGTTTTTT
>NA|NA|TRBJ2-6|TRBV28
CASSLAFGSSGANVLTF
TGTGCCAGCAGTTTAGCGTTCGGCAGCTCTGGGGCCAACGTCCTGACTTTC
>TRBD1|NA|TRBJ1-1|TRBV19
CASSIMKQGQTEAFF
TGTGCCAGTAGTATCATGAAACAGGGGCAGACTGAAGCTTTCTTT
>NA|medium-sized|TRBJ2-7|TRBV10-2
CASSDRGSGAEQYF
TGCGCCAGCAGTGATCGCGGGTCGGGGGCCGAGCAGTACTTC
>NA|NA|TRBJ1-1|TRBV5-1
CASSQFPQRNTEAFF
TGCGCCAGCAGCCAATTCCCTCAGAGGAACACTGAAGCTTTCTTT
>TRBD1|NA|TRBJ2-3|TRBV7-9
CTSSLGGRGQRTDTQYF
TGTACCAGCAGCTTAGGAGGTAGGGGACAGCGCACAGATACGCAGTATTTT
>TRBD2|once|TRBJ2-1|TRBV2
CASSEGTSGGASNEQFF
TGTGCCAGCAGCGAGGGGACTAGCGGGGGGGCCAGCAATGAGCAGTTCTTC
>NA|NA|TRBJ2-6|TRBV5-4
CASSGAAGANVLTF
TGTGCCAGCAGCGGGGCGGCTGGGGCCAACGTCCTGACTTTC
>NA|once|TRBJ2-2|TRBV15
CATSSFDMGFGELFF
TGTGCCACCAGCAGCTTTGACATGGGGTTCGGGGAGCTGTTTTTT
>NA|NA|TRBJ2-5|TRBV6-5
CASTGPGGETQYF
TGTGCCAGCACCGGCCCGGGCGGGGAGACCCAGTACTTC
>NA|few|TRBJ2-2|TRBV5-4
CASSFSSGSTGELFF
TGTGCCAGCAGCTTTAGTTCGGGGTCCACCGGGGAGCTGTTTTTT
>NA|NA|TRBJ2-5|TRBV5-1
CASSSAAGQETQYF
TGCGCCAGCAGCTCGGCGGCAGGCCAAGAGACCCAGTACTTC
>NA|NA|TRBJ1-1|TRBV6-1
CASSEVGGADTEAFF
TGTGCCAGCAGTGAAGTAGGGGGGGCGGACACTGAAGCTTTCTTT
>TRBD1|NA|TRBJ2-4|TRBV5-6
CASSWGDRGLAKNIQYF
TGTGCCAGCAGCTGGGGTGACAGGGGTTTAGCCAAAAACATTCAGTACTTC
>TRBD1|few|TRBJ1-1|TRBV2
CASSSDRANTEAFF
TGTGCCAGCAGTTCGGACAGGGCTAACACTGAAGCTTTCTTT
>NA|NA|TRBJ1-1|TRBV7-6
CASSLKHTNTEAFF
TGTGCCAGCAGCTTAAAACACACGAACACTGAAGCTTTCTTT
>NA|NA|TRBJ2-5|TRBV5-6
CASSTAWVTQETQYF
TGTGCCAGCAGCACAGCCTGGGTTACTCAAGAGACCCAGTACTTC
>TRBD1|NA|TRBJ2-5|TRBV2
CASSRTGTVGETQYF
TGTGCCAGCAGTCGGACAGGGACGGTCGGGGAGACCCAGTACTTC
>TRBD1|NA|TRBJ1-1|TRBV7-8
CASSSSLDRVTEAFF
TGTGCCAGCAGCTCTTCACTGGACAGGGTAACTGAAGCTTTCTTT
>NA|NA|TRBJ2-7|TRBV19
CASSTQASYEQYF
TGTGCCAGTAGTACGCAGGCCTCCTACGAGCAGTACTTC
>TRBD1|NA|TRBJ1-2|TRBV6-5
CASSSSAGGLYGYTF
TGTGCCAGCAGTTCCTCGGCAGGGGGCCTCTATGGCTACACCTTC
>TRBD1|once|TRBJ1-6|TRBV6-5
CASSKGQRNSPLHF
TGTGCCAGCAGTAAGGGACAGAGAAATTCACCCCTCCACTTT
>NA|NA|TRBJ1-2|TRBV10-3
CAIKGSNYGYTF
TGTGCCATCAAAGGGAGTAACTATGGCTACACCTTC
>NA|NA|TRBJ1-5|TRBV6-1
CASRQSSQATSPQHF
TGTGCCAGCAGACAGAGCAGCCAGGCAACTTCGCCCCAGCATTTT
>NA|NA|TRBJ1-1|TRBV6-1
CASSSEPNTEAFF
TGTGCCAGCAGTTCCGAACCCAACACTGAAGCTTTCTTT
>NA|NA|TRBJ2-4|TRBV6-5
CASSHLSSAKNIQYF
TGTGCCAGCAGTCATCTTAGCTCAGCCAAAAACATTCAGTACTTC
>NA|NA|TRBJ1-2|TRBV18
CASSDSSLRGYTF
TGTGCCAGCTCGGACAGTTCCTTACGTGGCTACACCTTC
>TRBD1|NA|TRBJ1-6|TRBV7-2
CASSSGTVNSPLHF
TGTGCCAGCAGCTCCGGGACAGTTAATTCACCCCTCCACTTT
>NA|medium-sized|TRBJ1-1|TRBV9
CASSVSGLNTEAFF
TGTGCCAGCAGCGTCTCAGGGCTGAACACTGAAGCTTTCTTT
>NA|NA|TRBJ2-6|TRBV5-1
CASSLVQLGSGANVLTF
TGCGCCAGCAGCTTGGTCCAACTAGGCTCTGGGGCCAACGTCCTGACTTTC
>NA|NA|TRBJ2-7|TRBV5-4
CASSQQGAPSYEQYF
TGTGCCAGCAGCCAACAGGGCGCACCCTCCTACGAGCAGTACTTC
>NA|once|TRBJ1-2|TRBV12-5
CASGPDAHGYTF
TGTGCTAGTGGTCCGGACGCACATGGCTACACCTTC
>TRBD2|NA|TRBJ2-5|TRBV7-9
CASSSWREGTQYF
TGTGCCAGCAGCTCTTGGAGGGAGGGGACCCAGTACTTC
>NA|NA|TRBJ2-4|TRBV28
CASSSQGLAAKNIQYF
TGTGCCAGCAGTTCCCAGGGATTAGCGGCCAAAAACATTCAGTACTTC
>NA|few|TRBJ2-2|TRBV14
CASSRDLRGELFF
TGTGCCAGCAGCCGGGACCTCAGAGGGGAGCTGTTTTTT
>NA|NA|TRBJ1-4|TRBV25-1
CASSEYGPTTNEKLFF
TGTGCCAGCAGTGAATATGGCCCCACAACTAATGAAAAACTGTTTTTT
>TRBD2|NA|TRBJ2-1|TRBV19
CASSIGGGSDEQFF
TGTGCCAGTAGTATAGGGGGGGGTTCCGATGAGCAGTTCTTC
>NA|NA|TRBJ1-2|TRBV4-1
CASSPLAGMMRVSGYTF
TGCGCCAGCAGCCCCCTCGCAGGAATGATGCGGGTGAGCGGCTACACCTTC
>TRBD2|NA|TRBJ2-7|TRBV5-6
CASSLAGRAPYEQYF
TGTGCCAGCAGCTTGGCTGGGAGGGCCCCCTACGAGCAGTACTTC